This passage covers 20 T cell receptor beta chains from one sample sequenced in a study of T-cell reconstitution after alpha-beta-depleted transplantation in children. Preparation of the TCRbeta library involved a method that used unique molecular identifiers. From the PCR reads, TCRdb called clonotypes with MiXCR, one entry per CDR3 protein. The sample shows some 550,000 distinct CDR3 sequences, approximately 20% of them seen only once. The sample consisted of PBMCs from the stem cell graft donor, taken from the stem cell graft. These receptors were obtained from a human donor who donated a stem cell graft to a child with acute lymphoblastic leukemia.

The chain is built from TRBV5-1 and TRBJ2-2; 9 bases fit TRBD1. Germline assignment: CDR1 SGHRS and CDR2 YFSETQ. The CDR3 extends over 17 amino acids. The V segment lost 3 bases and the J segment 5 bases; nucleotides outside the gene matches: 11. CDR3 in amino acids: CASSSQRQGVLTGELFF. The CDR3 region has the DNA TGCGCCAGCAGCTCGCAACGACAGGGGGTCCTAACCGGGGAGCTGTTTTTT.

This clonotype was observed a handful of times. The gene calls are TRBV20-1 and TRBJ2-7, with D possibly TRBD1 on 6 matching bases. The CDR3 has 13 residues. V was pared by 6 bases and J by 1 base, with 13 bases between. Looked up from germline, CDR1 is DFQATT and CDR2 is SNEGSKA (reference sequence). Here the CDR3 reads CSAPGAHSYEQYF. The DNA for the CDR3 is TGCAGTGCCCCAGGGGCCCATTCCTACGAGCAGTACTTC.

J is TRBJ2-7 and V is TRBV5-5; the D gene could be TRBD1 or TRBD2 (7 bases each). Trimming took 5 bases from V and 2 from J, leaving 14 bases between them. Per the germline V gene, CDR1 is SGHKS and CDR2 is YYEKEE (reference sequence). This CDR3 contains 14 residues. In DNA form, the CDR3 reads TGTGCCAGCAGGCAGGGGGAGGGACCCTACGAGCAGTACTTC. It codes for CASRQGEGPYEQYF. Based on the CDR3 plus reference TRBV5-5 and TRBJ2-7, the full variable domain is DAGVTQSPTHLIKTRGQQVTLRCSPISGHKSVSWYQQVLGQGPQFIFQYYEKEERGRGNFPDRFSARQFPNYSSELNVNALLLGDSALYLCASRQGEGPYEQYFGPGTRLTVT.

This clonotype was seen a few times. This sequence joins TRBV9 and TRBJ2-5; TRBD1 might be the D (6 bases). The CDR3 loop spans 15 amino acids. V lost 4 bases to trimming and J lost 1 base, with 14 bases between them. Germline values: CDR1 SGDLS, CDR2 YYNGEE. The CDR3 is CASSPPRGSQETQYF. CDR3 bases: TGTGCCAGCAGCCCACCCAGGGGATCCCAAGAGACCCAGTACTTC. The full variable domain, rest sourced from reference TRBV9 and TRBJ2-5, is DSGVTQTPKHLITATGQRVTLRCSPRSGDLSVYWYQQSLDQGLQFLIQYYNGEERAKGNILERFSAQQFPDLHSELNLSSLELGDSALYFCASSPPRGSQETQYFGPGTRLLVL.

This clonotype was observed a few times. The CDR3, as DNA: TGTGCCAGCAGTTTCACCCCTAACAGGGGGGTTTATTATAATTCACCCCTCCACTTT. Residues: CASSFTPNRGVYYNSPLHF. The chain employs TRBV12-3 or TRBV12-4 and TRBJ1-6; the match to TRBD1 covers 8 bases. The CDR3 loop spans 19 amino acids. Losses at the gene ends were 3 bases for V and 4 bases for J; bases not matched to a gene: 14.

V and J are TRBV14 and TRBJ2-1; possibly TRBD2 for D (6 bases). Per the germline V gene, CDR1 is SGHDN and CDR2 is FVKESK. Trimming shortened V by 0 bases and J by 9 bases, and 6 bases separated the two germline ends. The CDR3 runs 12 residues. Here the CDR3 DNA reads TGTGCCAGCAGCCAAGAAGCGGGTGAGCAGTTCTTC. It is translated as CASSQEAGEQFF.

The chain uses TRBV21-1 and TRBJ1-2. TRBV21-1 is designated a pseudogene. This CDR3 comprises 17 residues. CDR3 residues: CASSKWLKGPDNYGYTF. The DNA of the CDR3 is TGTGCCAGCAGCAAATGGCTTAAGGGTCCGGATAACTATGGCTACACCTTC.

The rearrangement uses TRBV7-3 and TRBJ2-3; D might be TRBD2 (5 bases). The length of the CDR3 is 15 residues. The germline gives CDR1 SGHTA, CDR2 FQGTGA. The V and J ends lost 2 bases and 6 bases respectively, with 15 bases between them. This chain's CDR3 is CASSLATKTRDTQYF. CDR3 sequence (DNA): TGTGCCAGCAGCTTAGCAACGAAAACTAGGGATACGCAGTATTTT. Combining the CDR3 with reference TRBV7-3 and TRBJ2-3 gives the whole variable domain GAGVSQTPSNKVTEKGKYVELRCDPISGHTALYWYRQSLGQGPEFLIYFQGTGAADDSGLPNDRFFAVRPEGSVSTLKIQRTERGDSAVYLCASSLATKTRDTQYFGPGTRLTVL.

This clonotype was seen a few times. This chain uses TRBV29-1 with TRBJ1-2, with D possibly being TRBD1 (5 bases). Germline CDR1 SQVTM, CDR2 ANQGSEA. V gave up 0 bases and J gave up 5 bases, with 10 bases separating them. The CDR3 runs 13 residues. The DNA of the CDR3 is TGCAGCGTTGAAGACCTGAAGGGGTATGGCTACACCTTC. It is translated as CSVEDLKGYGYTF.

CDR3 residues: CASSLRTSHEQYF. The CDR3 nucleotides are TGTGCCAGCAGTTTAAGGACTAGCCACGAGCAGTACTTC. This chain joins TRBV12-3 or TRBV12-4 and TRBJ2-7, with 8 bases that match TRBD2. CDR3 length: 13 residues. J was trimmed by 5 bases and V by 2 bases; bases with no gene match: 2.

In DNA form, the CDR3 reads TGCGCCAGCAGCTTGGTGCGGGGGGCGCAAGAGACCCAGTACTTC. Amino acids: CASSLVRGAQETQYF. This chain joins TRBV5-1 and TRBJ2-5; 8 nucleotides align to TRBD2. Trimming removed 0 bases from V and 2 bases from J; junction bases left unmatched: 3. Germline assignment: CDR1 SGHRS and CDR2 YFSETQ. This CDR3 has 15 amino acids.

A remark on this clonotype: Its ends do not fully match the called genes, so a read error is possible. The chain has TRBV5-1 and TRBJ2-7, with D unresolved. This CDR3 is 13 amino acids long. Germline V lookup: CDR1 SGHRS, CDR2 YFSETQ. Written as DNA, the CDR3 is TGCGCCAGCAGCTTGGGCAGCTCCTACGAGCATTACTTC. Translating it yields CASSLGSSYEHYF.

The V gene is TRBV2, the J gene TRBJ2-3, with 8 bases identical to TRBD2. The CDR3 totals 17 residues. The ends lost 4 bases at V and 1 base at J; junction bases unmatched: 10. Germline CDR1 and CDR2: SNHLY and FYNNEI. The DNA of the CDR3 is TGTGCCAGCAGTGGAATGGGTCGGCGGGAGGGCACAGATACGCAGTATTTT. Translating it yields CASSGMGRREGTDTQYF.

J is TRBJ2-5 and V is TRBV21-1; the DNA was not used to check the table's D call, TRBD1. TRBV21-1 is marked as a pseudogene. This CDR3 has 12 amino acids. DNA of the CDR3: TGTGCCAGGACCCCCCCACAAGAGACCCAGTACTTC. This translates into CARTPPQETQYF.

Here the CDR3 reads CASSLKGLPREQYF. The DNA for the CDR3 is TGTGCCAGCAGTTTAAAGGGACTTCCTCGGGAGCAGTACTTC. The chain uses TRBV28 and TRBJ2-7; a weak D match, TRBD2 (6 bases). In germline, CDR1 is MDHEN, CDR2 SYDVKM. The CDR3 extends over 14 amino acids. Trimming stripped 2 bases from V and 7 bases from J, with 15 bases between.

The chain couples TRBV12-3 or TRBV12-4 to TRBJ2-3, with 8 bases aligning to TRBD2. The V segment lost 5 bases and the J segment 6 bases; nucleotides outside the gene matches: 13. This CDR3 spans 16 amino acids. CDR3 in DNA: TGTGCCAGCAGTCCAGGACTAGCCGCGGAGTTGGATACGCAGTATTTT. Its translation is CASSPGLAAELDTQYF.

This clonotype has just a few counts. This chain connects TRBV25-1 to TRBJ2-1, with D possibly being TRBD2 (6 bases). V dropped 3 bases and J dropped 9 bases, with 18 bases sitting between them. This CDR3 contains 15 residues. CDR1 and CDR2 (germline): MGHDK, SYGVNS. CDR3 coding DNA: TGTGCCAGCAGTGAGCTACGGGTAGCGGCGGGTGAGCAGTTCTTC. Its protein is CASSELRVAAGEQFF.

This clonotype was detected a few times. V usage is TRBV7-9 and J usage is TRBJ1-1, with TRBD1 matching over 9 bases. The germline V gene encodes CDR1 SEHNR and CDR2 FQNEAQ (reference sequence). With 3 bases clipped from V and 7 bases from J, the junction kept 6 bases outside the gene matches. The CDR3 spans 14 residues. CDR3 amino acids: CASSLTGGILEAFF. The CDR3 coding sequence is TGTGCCAGCAGCTTGACAGGGGGGATCCTTGAAGCTTTCTTT.

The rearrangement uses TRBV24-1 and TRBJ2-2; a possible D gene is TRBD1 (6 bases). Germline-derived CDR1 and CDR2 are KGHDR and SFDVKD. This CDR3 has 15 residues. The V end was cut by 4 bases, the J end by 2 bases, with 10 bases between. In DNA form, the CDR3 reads TGTGCCACCAGTGACCCGGGGACAAACACCGGGGAGCTGTTTTTT. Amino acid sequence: CATSDPGTNTGELFF.

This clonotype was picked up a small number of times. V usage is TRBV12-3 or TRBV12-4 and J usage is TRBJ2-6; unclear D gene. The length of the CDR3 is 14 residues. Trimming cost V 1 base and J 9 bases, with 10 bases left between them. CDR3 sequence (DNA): TGTGCCAGCAGTTTAGGGGGTTTCGGCAACGTCCTGACTTTC. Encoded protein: CASSLGGFGNVLTF.